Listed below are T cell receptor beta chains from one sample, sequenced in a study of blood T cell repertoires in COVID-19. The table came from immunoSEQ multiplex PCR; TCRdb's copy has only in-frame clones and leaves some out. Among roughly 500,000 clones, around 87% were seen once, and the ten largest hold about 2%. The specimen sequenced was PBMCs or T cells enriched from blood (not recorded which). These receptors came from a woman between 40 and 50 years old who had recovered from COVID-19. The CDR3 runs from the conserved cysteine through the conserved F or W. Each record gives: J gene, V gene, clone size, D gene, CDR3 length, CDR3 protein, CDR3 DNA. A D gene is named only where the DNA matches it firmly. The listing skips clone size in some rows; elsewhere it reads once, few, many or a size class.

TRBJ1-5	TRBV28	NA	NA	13	CASSRTGNQPQHF	TGTGCCAGCAGTAGGACAGGCAATCAGCCCCAGCATTTT
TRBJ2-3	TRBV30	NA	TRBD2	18	CAWSRGLAGGGSTDTQYF	TGTGCCTGGAGCCGGGGACTAGCGGGAGGTGGGAGCACAGATACGCAGTATTTT
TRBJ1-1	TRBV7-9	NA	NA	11	CASSPYTEAFF	TGTGCCAGCAGCCCCTACACTGAAGCTTTCTTT
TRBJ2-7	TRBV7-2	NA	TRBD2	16	CASSSDFLAGYGEQYF	TGTGCCAGCAGCTCCGACTTTCTAGCGGGTTACGGCGAGCAGTACTTC
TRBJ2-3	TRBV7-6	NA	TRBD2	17	CASSRSPATSVTDTQYF	TGTGCCAGCAGCCGTAGCCCCGCGACTAGCGTCACAGATACGCAGTATTTT
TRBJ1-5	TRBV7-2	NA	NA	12	CASSAYNQPQHF	TGTGCCAGCAGCGCGTACAATCAGCCCCAGCATTTT
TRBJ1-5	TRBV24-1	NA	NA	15	CATSDHQVSNQPQHF	TGTGCCACCAGTGATCATCAGGTTAGCAATCAGCCCCAGCATTTT
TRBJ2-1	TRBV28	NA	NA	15	CASSLVNRLYNEQFF	TGTGCCAGCAGTTTAGTGAACAGGCTATACAATGAGCAGTTCTTC
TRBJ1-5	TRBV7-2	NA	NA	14	CASSFRQGNQPQHF	TGTGCCAGCAGCTTCCGCCAGGGAAATCAGCCCCAGCATTTT
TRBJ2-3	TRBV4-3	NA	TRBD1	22	CASSQHALGTGGKTLSPDTQYF	TGCGCCAGCAGCCAACACGCCCTCGGGACAGGGGGGAAGACGCTGAGTCCAGATACGCAGTATTTT
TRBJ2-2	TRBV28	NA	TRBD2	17	CASSFTIAGWDTGELFF	TGTGCCAGCAGCTTTACAATAGCGGGATGGGACACCGGGGAGCTGTTTTTT
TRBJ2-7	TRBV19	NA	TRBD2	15	CASSIEAGGTYEQYF	TGTGCCAGTAGTATTGAGGCGGGAGGGACCTACGAGCAGTACTTC
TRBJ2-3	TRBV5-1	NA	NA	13	CASSWRVGDTQYF	TGCGCCAGCAGCTGGAGGGTTGGGGATACGCAGTATTTT
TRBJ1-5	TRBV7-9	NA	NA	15	CASSPQGNSNQPQHF	TGTGCCAGCAGTCCTCAGGGAAACAGCAATCAGCCCCAGCATTTT
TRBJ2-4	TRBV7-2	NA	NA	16	CASSPEGGRGENIQYF	TGTGCCAGCAGCCCCGAGGGGGGGAGAGGGGAAAACATTCAGTACTTC
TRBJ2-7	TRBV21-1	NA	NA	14	CASSKAKLLYEQYF	TGTGCCAGCAGCAAAGCAAAACTCTTATACGAGCAGTACTTC
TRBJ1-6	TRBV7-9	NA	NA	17	CASSLGAHVGNNSPLHF	TGTGCCAGCAGTCTAGGGGCCCACGTGGGGAACAATTCACCCCTCCACTTT
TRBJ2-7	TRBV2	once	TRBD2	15	CASSSAGAGAYEQYF	TGTGCCAGCAGCTCAGCGGGAGCTGGCGCCTACGAGCAGTACTTC
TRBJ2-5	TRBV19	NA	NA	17	CASSIAIPGRRLETQYF	TGTGCCAGTAGTATTGCCATCCCAGGTCGCAGGTTGGAGACCCAGTACTTC
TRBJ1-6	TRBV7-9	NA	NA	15	CASSPQSWGDSPLHF	TGTGCCAGCAGCCCACAGTCCTGGGGCGATTCACCCCTCCACTTT
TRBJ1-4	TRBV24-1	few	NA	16	CATSDLTGGREEKLFF	TGTGCCACCAGTGATCTTACGGGGGGGCGCGAGGAAAAACTGTTTTTT
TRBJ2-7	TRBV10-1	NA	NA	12	CASSEGSYEQYF	TGCGCCAGCAGTGAGGGCAGCTACGAGCAGTACTTC
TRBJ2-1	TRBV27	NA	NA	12	CASSSQGNEQFF	TGTGCCAGCAGTTCCCAGGGAAATGAGCAGTTCTTC
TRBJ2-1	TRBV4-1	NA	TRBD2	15	CASSLSGSYYNEQFF	TGCGCCAGCAGTCTTAGCGGGAGTTACTACAATGAGCAGTTCTTC
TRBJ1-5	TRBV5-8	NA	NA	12	CASSLYNQPQHF	TGTGCCAGCAGCCTATACAATCAGCCCCAGCATTTT
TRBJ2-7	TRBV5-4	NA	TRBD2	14	CASSVTSGPYEQYF	TGTGCCAGCAGCGTGACTAGCGGACCCTACGAGCAGTACTTC
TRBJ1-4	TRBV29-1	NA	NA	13	CSVEEGGDEKLFF	TGCAGCGTCGAGGAGGGAGGGGATGAAAAACTGTTTTTT
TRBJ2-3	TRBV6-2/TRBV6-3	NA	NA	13	CASSYWPRDTQYF	TGTGCCAGCAGTTACTGGCCGCGGGATACGCAGTATTTT
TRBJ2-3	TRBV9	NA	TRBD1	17	CASSTSPRGLGEDTQYF	TGTGCCAGCAGCACTTCCCCTAGGGGGCTTGGTGAGGATACGCAGTATTTT
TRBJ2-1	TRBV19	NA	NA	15	CASSGTETAYNEQFF	TGTGCCAGTAGTGGAACCGAGACAGCCTACAATGAGCAGTTCTTC
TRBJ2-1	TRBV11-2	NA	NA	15	CASSLDRGWGNEQFF	TGTGCCAGCAGCTTAGATAGGGGGTGGGGAAATGAGCAGTTCTTC
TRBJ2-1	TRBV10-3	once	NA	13	CAIRLPPGNEQFF	TGTGCCATCAGGCTCCCTCCGGGGAATGAGCAGTTCTTC
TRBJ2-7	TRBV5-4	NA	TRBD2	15	CASSPGLAGAYEQYF	TGTGCCAGCAGCCCGGGACTAGCGGGGGCCTACGAGCAGTACTTC
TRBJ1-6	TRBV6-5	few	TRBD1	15	CASRDWGQGVSPLHF	TGTGCCAGCAGGGACTGGGGACAGGGAGTTTCACCCCTCCACTTT
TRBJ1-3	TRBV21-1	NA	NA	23	CASSGVSDRDFSVFGRTGNTIYF	TGTGCCAGCAGCGGAGTGTCGGACAGGGATTTCTCAGTTTTTGGGCGTACCGGAAACACCATATATTTT
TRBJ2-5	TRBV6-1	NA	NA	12	CASSEQGETQYF	TGTGCCAGCAGTGAACAGGGGGAGACCCAGTACTTC
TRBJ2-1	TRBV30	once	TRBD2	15	CAWSPMSSGGNEQFF	TGTGCCTGGAGTCCTATGAGTAGCGGGGGGAATGAGCAGTTCTTC
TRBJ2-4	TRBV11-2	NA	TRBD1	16	CASSLGTGAAKNIQYF	TGTGCCAGCAGCTTAGGGACAGGAGCGGCCAAAAACATTCAGTACTTC
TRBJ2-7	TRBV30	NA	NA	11	CAWRGGHEQYF	TGTGCCTGGAGAGGTGGGCACGAGCAGTACTTC
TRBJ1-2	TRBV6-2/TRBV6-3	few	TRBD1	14	CASSLRDSADGYTF	TGTGCCAGCAGTCTAAGGGACAGCGCGGATGGCTACACCTTC
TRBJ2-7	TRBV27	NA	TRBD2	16	CASSREGLFQREEQYF	TGTGCCAGCAGCAGGGAGGGCCTCTTTCAACGTGAGGAGCAGTACTTC
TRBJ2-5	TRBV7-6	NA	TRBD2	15	CASLPRRGYQETQYF	TGTGCCTCTCTCCCACGGCGGGGGTACCAAGAGACCCAGTACTTC
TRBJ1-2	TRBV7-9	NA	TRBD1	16	CASSPQGQGANYGYTF	TGTGCCAGCAGCCCTCAAGGACAGGGAGCTAACTATGGCTACACCTTC
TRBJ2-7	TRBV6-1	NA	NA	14	CASSEPGNSYEQYF	TGTGCCAGCAGTGAACCCGGGAATTCCTACGAGCAGTACTTC
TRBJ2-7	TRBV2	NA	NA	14	CASSEVSPPYEQYF	TGTGCCAGCAGTGAAGTGTCCCCTCCGTACGAGCAGTACTTC
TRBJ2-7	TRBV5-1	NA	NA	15	CASSSALGVSYEQYF	TGCGCCAGCAGCTCGGCTTTAGGGGTATCCTACGAGCAGTACTTC
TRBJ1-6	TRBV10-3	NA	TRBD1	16	CAIRDRESLYNSPLHF	TGTGCCATCAGAGACAGGGAAAGTCTCTATAATTCACCCCTCCACTTT
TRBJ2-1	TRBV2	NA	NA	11	CASSALNEQFF	TGTGCCAGCAGTGCCCTCAATGAGCAGTTCTTC
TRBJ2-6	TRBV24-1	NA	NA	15	CATSALGTGANVLTF	TGTGCCACCAGTGCCCTAGGAACTGGGGCCAACGTCCTGACTTTC
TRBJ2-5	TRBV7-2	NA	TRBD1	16	CASSPGPDRDQETQYF	TGTGCCAGCTCCCCGGGCCCCGACAGGGACCAAGAGACCCAGTACTTC
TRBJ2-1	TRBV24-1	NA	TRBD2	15	CATSGGLAPYNEQFF	TGTGCCACCAGTGGCGGACTAGCCCCCTACAATGAGCAGTTCTTC
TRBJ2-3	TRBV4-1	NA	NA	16	CASSQGFSLARDTQYF	TGCGCCAGCAGCCAAGGATTCTCCCTAGCTAGGGATACGCAGTATTTT
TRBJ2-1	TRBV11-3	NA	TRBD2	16	CASSSRTSGRPNEQFF	TGTGCCAGCAGCTCCCGGACTAGCGGGAGACCCAATGAGCAGTTCTTC
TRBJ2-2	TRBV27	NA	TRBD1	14	CASSPLGQVGELFF	TGTGCCAGCAGTCCACTGGGACAGGTTGGGGAGCTGTTTTTT